The clone carrying this TCR beta chain was detected only a few times. Its antigen is currently unknown. This sample is part of a study of T-cell memory formation after mild COVID-19. Study results and caveats: The CD4+ clones that contracted clustered mainly within CM and EM, and the CD8+ clones concentrated in EMRA.

Each CDR3 protein is one row after TCRdb ran MiXCR on the 5' RACE reads. The data contain 250,000 to 300,000 distinct CDR3 sequences, under 8.5% of them singletons. Per germline, CDR1 SGHKS and CDR2 YYEKEE (reference sequence). Germline trimming cut 4 bases from V and 3 bases from J; bases unmatched to any gene: 9. The CDR3 spans 15 residues. This receptor was obtained from a man younger than 35 who had mild COVID-19 (a few samples of this study predate the infection). Cell type and time point are not known. The sample was PBMCs or a T cell subset sorted from them (not recorded which). The chain couples TRBV5-5 to TRBJ1-1, with TRBD1 matching 7 bases. CDR3 amino acids: CASSQRDRQYTEAFF. The DNA for the CDR3 is TGTGCCAGCAGCCAACGGGACAGACAGTACACTGAAGCTTTCTTT. The whole variable domain, remainder taken from reference TRBV5-5 and TRBJ1-1, is DAGVTQSPTHLIKTRGQQVTLRCSPISGHKSVSWYQQVLGQGPQFIFQYYEKEERGRGNFPDRFSARQFPNYSSELNVNALLLGDSALYLCASSQRDRQYTEAFFGQGTRLTVV.